The rows below give T cell receptor beta chains drawn from one sample of a study of blood T cell repertoires in COVID-19. Method: immunoSEQ multiplex PCR; TCRdb's copy keeps in-frame clones and lacks some. The sample lists approximately 340,000 clones; more than 70% were seen once. Material for sequencing was peripheral blood. These receptors all come from a man under 40 with active or convalescent COVID-19. CDR3s include the opening cysteine and the closing phenylalanine or tryptophan. Fields, in order: J gene, V gene, CDR3 protein.

j_call: TRBJ2-3; v_call: TRBV7-3; cdr3_aa: CASSLTSPGRAGTQYF
j_call: TRBJ1-2; v_call: TRBV6-6; cdr3_aa: CASSSDSYYGYTF
j_call: TRBJ1-6; v_call: TRBV30; cdr3_aa: CAWSVDGIYSPLHF
j_call: TRBJ1-6; v_call: TRBV13; cdr3_aa: CASSPRRVGGDDSPLHF
j_call: TRBJ2-3; v_call: TRBV5-1; cdr3_aa: CASRRSGGPQDTQYF
j_call: TRBJ1-4; v_call: TRBV2; cdr3_aa: CASTLSPNEKLFF
j_call: TRBJ2-3; v_call: TRBV29-1; cdr3_aa: CSVEDRETGQYF
j_call: TRBJ1-1; v_call: TRBV24-1; cdr3_aa: CARLQQGNTEAFF
j_call: TRBJ2-2; v_call: TRBV3-1/TRBV3-2; cdr3_aa: CASSQRSSGNTGELFF
j_call: TRBJ2-1; v_call: TRBV9; cdr3_aa: CASTSSLGAGEEQFF
j_call: TRBJ1-1; v_call: TRBV24-1; cdr3_aa: CATKDSRNTEAFF
j_call: TRBJ1-1; v_call: TRBV11-2; cdr3_aa: CASSLDGAGGTEAFF
j_call: TRBJ2-5; v_call: TRBV29-1; cdr3_aa: CSVDGLRPHQETQYF
j_call: TRBJ1-4; v_call: TRBV19; cdr3_aa: CASSIQGSGEKLFF
j_call: TRBJ2-7; v_call: TRBV4-1; cdr3_aa: CASSQVEGAYEQYF
j_call: TRBJ1-1; v_call: TRBV29-1; cdr3_aa: CSVERPTASEAFF
j_call: TRBJ1-6; v_call: TRBV27; cdr3_aa: CASARTYNSPLHF
j_call: TRBJ2-4; v_call: TRBV13; cdr3_aa: CASSLEGQRELNIQYF
j_call: TRBJ1-2; v_call: TRBV11-2; cdr3_aa: CASSSGQGKGDYGYTF
j_call: TRBJ2-5; v_call: TRBV4-1; cdr3_aa: CASKGRFQETQYF
j_call: TRBJ2-7; v_call: TRBV2; cdr3_aa: CASSSSGGGEQYF
j_call: TRBJ2-7; v_call: TRBV5-4; cdr3_aa: CASSLSTGGPYEQYF
j_call: TRBJ2-2; v_call: TRBV5-5; cdr3_aa: CASSKARYTGELFF
j_call: TRBJ2-1; v_call: TRBV2; cdr3_aa: CAISRGNEQFF
j_call: TRBJ2-1; v_call: TRBV30; cdr3_aa: CAWSSHRAGEQFF
j_call: TRBJ2-7; v_call: TRBV19; cdr3_aa: CASSQYPGTGSYEQYF
j_call: TRBJ2-6; v_call: TRBV5-4; cdr3_aa: CASSQRLGGSGANVLTF
j_call: TRBJ1-5; v_call: TRBV5-1; cdr3_aa: CASSLDRGQPQHF
j_call: TRBJ2-5; v_call: TRBV20-1; cdr3_aa: CSALDWSQYF
j_call: TRBJ1-4; v_call: TRBV28; cdr3_aa: CASSSQGRTNEKLFF
j_call: TRBJ2-3; v_call: TRBV11-3; cdr3_aa: CASSLVIMPSFTDTQYF
j_call: TRBJ2-1; v_call: TRBV3-1/TRBV3-2; cdr3_aa: CASSRLLAGGRDEQFF
j_call: TRBJ2-5; v_call: TRBV5-1; cdr3_aa: CASSFGQGNPLEETQYF
j_call: TRBJ2-5; v_call: TRBV14; cdr3_aa: CASSRRGGVLETQYF
j_call: TRBJ2-2; v_call: TRBV7-2; cdr3_aa: CASSKREGRNTGELFF
j_call: TRBJ2-1; v_call: TRBV6-2/TRBV6-3; cdr3_aa: CASSPGGASGSRDEQFF
j_call: TRBJ2-2; v_call: TRBV24-1; cdr3_aa: CATSDRDRGGPGELFF
j_call: TRBJ1-1; v_call: TRBV5-6; cdr3_aa: CASSSLTGEAFF
j_call: TRBJ2-7; v_call: TRBV30; cdr3_aa: CAWSGGGSEQYF
j_call: TRBJ2-7; v_call: TRBV9; cdr3_aa: CASSVDSIRDEQYF
j_call: TRBJ2-2; v_call: TRBV7-8; cdr3_aa: CASSLRDTWGGELFF
j_call: TRBJ2-1; v_call: TRBV7-3; cdr3_aa: CASSLSGRGNEQFF
j_call: TRBJ1-6; v_call: TRBV7-2; cdr3_aa: CASSCRQGGGTPLHF
j_call: TRBJ1-1; v_call: TRBV13; cdr3_aa: CASSSGQGIVAAFF
j_call: TRBJ2-3; v_call: TRBV11-3; cdr3_aa: CASSPEGGTDTQYF
j_call: TRBJ2-1; v_call: TRBV11-1; cdr3_aa: CASSNRDSAGNEQFF
j_call: TRBJ2-7; v_call: TRBV4-2; cdr3_aa: CASSRAGTSGYEQYF
j_call: TRBJ2-7; v_call: TRBV24-1; cdr3_aa: CATSDSGFEQYF
j_call: TRBJ1-2; v_call: TRBV19; cdr3_aa: CASSNLPGLNYGYTF
j_call: TRBJ1-3; v_call: TRBV4-2; cdr3_aa: CASSQGTSSGNTIYF